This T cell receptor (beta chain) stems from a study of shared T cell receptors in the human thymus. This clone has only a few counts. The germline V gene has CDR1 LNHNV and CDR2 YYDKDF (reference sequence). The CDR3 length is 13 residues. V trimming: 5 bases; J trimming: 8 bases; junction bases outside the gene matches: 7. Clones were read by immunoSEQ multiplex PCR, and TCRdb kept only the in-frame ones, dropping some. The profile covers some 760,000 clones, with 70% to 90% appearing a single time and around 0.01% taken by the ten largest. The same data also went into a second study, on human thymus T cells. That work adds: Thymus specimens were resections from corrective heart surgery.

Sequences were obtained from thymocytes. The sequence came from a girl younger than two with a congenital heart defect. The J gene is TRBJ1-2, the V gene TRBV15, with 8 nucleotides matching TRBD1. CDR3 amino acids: CATSYDRGGGYTF. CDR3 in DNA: TGTGCCACCAGCTATGACAGGGGAGGCGGCTACACCTTC.